This T cell receptor beta chain was observed in a study of blood T cell repertoires in COVID-19. Measured with immunoSEQ multiplex PCR; TCRdb has only the in-frame clones, and not every one. The sample gives around 140,000 clones, more than 70% of which show up once; 1.4% to 1.5% is in the top ten. The CDR3 consists of 14 residues. Germline loops: CDR1 MNHEY, CDR2 SVGAGI. V lost 7 bases to trimming and J lost 1 base, with 14 bases between them. This rearrangement joins TRBV6-5 to TRBJ2-7; D is possibly TRBD2 (5 bases). The sample consisted of peripheral blood. The source is a man in his sixties with acute or convalescent COVID-19. CDR3 in amino acids: CASKRVQSSYEQYF. The CDR3 nucleotides are TGTGCCAGCAAGAGGGTACAGTCGTCCTACGAGCAGTACTTC.